The clone carrying this T cell receptor beta chain turned up a few times. Its antigen is currently unknown. This record comes from a study of blood T cells in healthy people across ages. The overall study: About one barcoded beta molecule per two T cells was captured by template switching.

The authors ran a second PCR of roughly 6 to 12 cycles using a sample-barcoded 5' primer and a J-beta primer mix. TCRdb ran MiXCR on the 5' RACE reads and lists one entry per CDR3 protein. The table records about 1.8 million distinct CDR3 sequences, roughly 52% of them present only once. V was clipped by 5 bases and J by 8 bases, with 19 bases between them. The V gene's germline CDR1 is SGHVS and CDR2 FQNEAQ. The CDR3 sequence is 16 residues long. Study-wide points: With age, beta diversity per million T cells declined roughly linearly, significantly by about 37. Nothing was known about donor CMV status, and this possibly confounded expanded clonotype changes.

A minimum of 5.5 micrograms of total RNA was extracted per sample. Sequenced sample: blood. The sequence was collected from a middle-aged woman in good health. The chain recombines TRBV7-8 with TRBJ1-6, with D unresolved. The CDR3 DNA reads TGTGCCAGCAGCATACTACGGGCTGATGTTTATTCACCCCTCCACTTT. Its protein is CASSILRADVYSPLHF.